This T cell receptor beta chain was retrieved from a study of T cells in Graves' hyperthyroidism and ophthalmopathy. CDR3 length equals 13 residues. V was pared by 9 bases and J by 4 bases, with 14 bases between. Germline V lookup: CDR1 KGHDR, CDR2 SFDVKD. Amplification of TCR beta CDR3 regions used RNA as the template. HTBI primers were used for first-round RT-PCR of the TCR CDR3. TCRdb reanalysed the multiplex PCR reads using MiXCR and keeps one entry per CDR3 protein. Of some 510,000 distinct CDR3 sequences listed, about 45% are singletons. The source is a woman aged 18-29 years with Graves' hyperthyroidism. The sequencing sample was made of peripheral blood or thyroid tissue (not recorded which). The chain links TRBV24-1 to TRBJ1-2, with D possibly matching TRBD1 (5 bases). The CDR3 sequence is CATHREGAYGYTF. The CDR3 bases are TGTGCCACCCACCGGGAAGGGGCCTATGGCTACACCTTC.